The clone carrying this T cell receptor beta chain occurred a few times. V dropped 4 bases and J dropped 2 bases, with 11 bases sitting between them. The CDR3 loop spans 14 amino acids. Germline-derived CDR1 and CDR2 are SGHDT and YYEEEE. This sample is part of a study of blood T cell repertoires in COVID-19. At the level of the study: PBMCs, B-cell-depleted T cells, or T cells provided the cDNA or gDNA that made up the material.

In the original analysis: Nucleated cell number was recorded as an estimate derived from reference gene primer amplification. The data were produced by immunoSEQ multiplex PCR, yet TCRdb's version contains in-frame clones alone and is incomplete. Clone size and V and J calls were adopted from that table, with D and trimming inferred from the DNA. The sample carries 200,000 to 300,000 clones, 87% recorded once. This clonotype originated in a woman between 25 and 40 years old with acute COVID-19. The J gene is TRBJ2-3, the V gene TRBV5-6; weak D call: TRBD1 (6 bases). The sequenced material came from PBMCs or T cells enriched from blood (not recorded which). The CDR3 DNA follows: TGTGCCAGCAGCGCTGACAGGATCACAGATACGCAGTATTTT. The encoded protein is CASSADRITDTQYF. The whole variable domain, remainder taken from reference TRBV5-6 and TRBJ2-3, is DAGVTQSPTHLIKTRGQQVTLRCSPKSGHDTVSWYQQALGQGPQFIFQYYEEEERQRGNFPDRFSGHQFPNYSSELNVNALLLGDSALYLCASSADRITDTQYFGPGTRLTVL.